This TCR beta chain was obtained from a study of T cell responses to AZD1222 COVID-19 vaccine (dated by TCRdb to the early 2020s). Study-wide context: AZD1222 recipients given second doses at about 4 weeks or at about 12 weeks were pooled, since spike-specific TCR depth and breadth were not found to differ between the two schedules. TCR sequencing covered 233 trial participants: 200 to 220 given two doses of AZD1222 and 26 given two doses of MenACWY control vaccine. Trial participants were enrolled by age into 18-55, 56-69 and 70-plus year subgroups, with approximately 150, 30 and 60 TCR-sequenced participants respectively. Beyond this particular receptor, the publication reports: Reportedly, almost half of the unique spike-specific TCRs recognized epitopes lying outside the regions that are mutated in the B.1.351 and B.1.1.7 variants. Because no day 14 peak-response samples were available, repertoires were characterized only after the peak T cell response. In the small 56-69-year group, the increase in depth fell short of significance, most likely because of low power. Vaccine-associated CD4 TCRs spanned the whole spike protein, with dominant responses in regions 160-218 and 743-854. Only five to seven AZD1222 recipients were SARS-CoV-2 seropositive at baseline, limiting conclusions about previously exposed vaccinees. Most participants were white British and females outnumbered males, and the authors suggested that clonal diversity may have been underestimated. A significant rise in spike-specific TCR breadth and depth was observed after two AZD1222 doses relative to day 0 and relative to MenACWY recipients.

The CDR3 regions of human TCRbeta chains were analyzed by immunosequencing. Per the original workflow: TCRs in the repertoires were matched against a reference library of SARS-CoV-2-specific TCRs that had been generated with the MIRA antigen-specificity platform. Breadth was defined as the fraction of unique TCRs that were SARS-CoV-2-associated, and depth was defined as the fraction of total T cells that were SARS-CoV-2-associated. Using the MIRA data, each spike-specific TCR was mapped to the spike region that the TCR reacts to and placed in a CD4 or CD8 class. Log10-transformed breadth and depth values were compared by one-way ANOVA with Sidak's multiple comparisons tests. The table comes from immuneACCESS by way of TCRdb, which keeps in-frame sequences with V and J called. Part of the clones is missing from these tables; in studies checked, under half for an unresolved V gene and the rest for unknown reasons. The V and J calls and the clone size are those of that table, but D and trimming were determined from the DNA. The sample data list some 150,000 clones, and 91% of these were observed just once. Around 5.5% of the sample comes from the top ten.

The time point label, as the study defines it: baseline before first vaccination. Vaccinee samples came from UK trials COV001 and COV002, including a single-blind randomized controlled phase 2/3 trial of AZD1222 (ChAdOx1 nCoV-19) in healthy adults. Trial participant PBMC samples were collected at day 0 and day 28 after the second dose for TCRbeta chain sequencing. As concerns this clone: This receptor's antigen is unknown. Base qualities are not at hand, and no much larger clone is one base apart.

Sequencing was performed on peripheral blood, taken on day 0 of AZD1222 vaccination. This receptor was obtained from an adult in good health.

The CDR3 region has the sequence CASSLGGADDEQYF. The DNA sequence reads TGCGCCAGCAGCCTCGGGGGGGCTGATGACGAGCAGTACTTC. Recombination connected TRBV4-1 to TRBJ2-7, and TRBD2 aligns with 8 junction nucleotides. From cysteine to phenylalanine, the CDR3 is 14 amino acids long. The sequence is cut down to CDR3 DNA, 42 bases in frame from base 1. After removal of 4 bases from V and 5 bases from J, the junction retains 7 bases not matched to a gene. From a lookup of the germline V gene, CDR1 and CDR2 are MGHRA and YSYEKL.